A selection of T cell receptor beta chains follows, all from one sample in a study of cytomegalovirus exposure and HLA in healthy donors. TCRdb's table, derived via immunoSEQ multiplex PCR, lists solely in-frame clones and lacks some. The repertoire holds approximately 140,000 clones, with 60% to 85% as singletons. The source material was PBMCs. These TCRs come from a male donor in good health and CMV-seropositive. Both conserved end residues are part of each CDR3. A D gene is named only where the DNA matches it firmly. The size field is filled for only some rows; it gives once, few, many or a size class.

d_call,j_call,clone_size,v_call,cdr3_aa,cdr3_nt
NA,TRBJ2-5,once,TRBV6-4,CASSYQETQYF,TGTGCCAGCAGCTATCAAGAGACCCAGTACTTC
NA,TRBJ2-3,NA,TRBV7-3,CASSSGNTDTQYF,TGTGCCAGCAGCTCCGGGAACACAGATACGCAGTATTTT
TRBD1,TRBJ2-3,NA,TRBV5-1,CASSLGDREDTDTQYF,TGCGCCAGCAGCTTGGGGGACAGGGAAGACACAGATACGCAGTATTTT
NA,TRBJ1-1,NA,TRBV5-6,CASSLGQFEAFF,TGTGCCAGCAGCTTGGGGCAGTTTGAAGCTTTCTTT
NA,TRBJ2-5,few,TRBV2,CASSDGGGHGETQYF,TGTGCCAGCAGTGACGGCGGGGGCCACGGGGAGACCCAGTACTTC
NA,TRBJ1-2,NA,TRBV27,CASSLFGQYGYTF,TGTGCCAGCAGTTTATTCGGACAGTATGGCTACACCTTC
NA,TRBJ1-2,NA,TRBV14,CASSQIQGLNYGYTF,TGTGCCAGCAGCCAAATCCAGGGACTTAACTATGGCTACACCTTC
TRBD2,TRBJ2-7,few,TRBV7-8,CASSLAGGSYEQYF,TGTGCCAGCAGCTTAGCGGGAGGGTCCTACGAGCAGTACTTC
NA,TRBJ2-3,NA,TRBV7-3,CASSLLGGSSGTDTQYF,TGTGCCAGCAGCTTACTGGGTGGGTCTAGCGGCACAGATACGCAGTATTTT
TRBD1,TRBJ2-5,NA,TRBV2,CASRLGQQETQYF,TGTGCCAGCCGCCTGGGACAGCAAGAGACCCAGTACTTC
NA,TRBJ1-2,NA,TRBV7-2,CASSLSPADGYTF,TGTGCCAGCAGCCTCTCTCCTGCGGATGGCTACACCTTC
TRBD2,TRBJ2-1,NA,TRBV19,CASSPSLGLARNEQFF,TGTGCCAGTAGCCCCTCCCTGGGACTAGCGAGGAATGAGCAGTTCTTC
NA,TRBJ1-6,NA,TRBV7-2,CASSLEGRNSPLHF,TGTGCCAGCAGCTTGGAGGGACGGAATTCACCCCTCCACTTT
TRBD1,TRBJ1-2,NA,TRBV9,CASSSLPRQGHKGYTF,TGTGCCAGCAGCTCCCTCCCCCGACAGGGACATAAAGGCTACACCTTC
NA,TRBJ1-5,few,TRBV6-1,CASSEQRNQPQHF,TGTGCCAGCAGTGAACAGAGGAATCAGCCCCAGCATTTT
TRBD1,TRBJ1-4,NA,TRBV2,CASSRTGFYEKLFF,TGTGCCAGCAGTCGGACAGGGTTTTATGAAAAACTGTTTTTT
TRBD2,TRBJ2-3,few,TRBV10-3,CAITGTSDASTDTQYF,TGTGCCATCACCGGGACTAGCGACGCTAGCACAGATACGCAGTATTTT
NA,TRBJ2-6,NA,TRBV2,CASRGQNSGANVLTF,TGTGCCAGCAGGGGGCAGAACTCTGGGGCCAACGTCCTGACTTTC
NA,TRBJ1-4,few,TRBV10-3,CAISDSRTERHEKLFF,TGTGCCATCAGTGATTCACGGACAGAGCGTCATGAAAAACTGTTTTTT
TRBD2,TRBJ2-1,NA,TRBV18,CASSPPASGTGNEQFF,TGTGCCAGCTCACCACCGGCTAGCGGGACGGGAAATGAGCAGTTCTTC
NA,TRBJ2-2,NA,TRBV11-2,CASSQTWEDGELFF,TGTGCCAGCAGTCAGACCTGGGAGGACGGGGAGCTGTTTTTT
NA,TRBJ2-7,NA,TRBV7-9,CSSSLGAGLREQYF,TGTTCCAGCAGCTTAGGGGCAGGGCTTCGGGAGCAGTACTTC
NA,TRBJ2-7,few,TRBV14,CASSSSGYEQYF,TGTGCCAGCAGCTCCTCGGGGTATGAGCAGTACTTC
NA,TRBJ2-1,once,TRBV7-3,CASSPGVNPSSYNEQFF,TGTGCCAGCAGCCCCGGAGTAAATCCAAGCTCCTACAATGAGCAGTTCTTC
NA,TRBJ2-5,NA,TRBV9,CASSLSLHGETQYF,TGTGCCAGCAGCCTGTCGCTCCACGGGGAGACCCAGTACTTC
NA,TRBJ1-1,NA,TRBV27,CASSQGWDTEAFF,TGTGCCAGCAGCCAGGGTTGGGACACTGAAGCTTTCTTT
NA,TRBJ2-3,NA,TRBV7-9,CASSRGGDTQYF,TGTGCCAGCAGCAGGGGTGGAGATACGCAGTATTTT
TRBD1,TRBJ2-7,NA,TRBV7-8,CASSPSGQGSYEQYF,TGTGCCAGCAGCCCCTCGGGACAGGGTAGCTACGAGCAGTACTTC
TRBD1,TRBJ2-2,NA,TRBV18,CASSPRSGGATFTGELFF,TGTGCCAGCTCACCAAGGTCAGGGGGCGCCACATTTACCGGGGAGCTGTTTTTT
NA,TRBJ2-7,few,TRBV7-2,CASSAQRYEQYF,TGTGCCAGCAGCGCACAGAGATACGAGCAGTACTTC
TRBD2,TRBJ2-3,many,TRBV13,CASTRVAGVSDTQYF,TGTGCCAGCACCAGAGTAGCGGGGGTCTCAGATACGCAGTATTTT
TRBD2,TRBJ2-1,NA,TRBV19,CASSIAGGLNEQFF,TGTGCCAGTAGTATAGCGGGAGGCCTCAATGAGCAGTTCTTC
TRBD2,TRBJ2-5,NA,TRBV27,CASSKWTSGQETQYF,TGTGCCAGCAGTAAATGGACTAGCGGACAAGAGACCCAGTACTTC
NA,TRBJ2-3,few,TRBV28,CASSLSTGSNGDTQYF,TGTGCCAGCAGTTTATCTACCGGGAGTAATGGAGATACGCAGTATTTT
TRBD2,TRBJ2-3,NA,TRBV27,CASSLISGDPDTQYF,TGTGCCAGCAGTTTAATTAGCGGGGATCCGGATACGCAGTATTTT
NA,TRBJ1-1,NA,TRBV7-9,CASSLESGTEAFF,TGTGCCAGCAGCTTAGAATCAGGGACTGAAGCTTTCTTT
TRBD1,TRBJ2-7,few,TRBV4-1,CASSLTDRESYEQYF,TGCGCCAGCAGCCTTACCGACAGGGAATCCTACGAGCAGTACTTC
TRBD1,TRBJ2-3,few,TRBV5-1,CASSSLVGTGETDTQYF,TGCGCCAGCAGTTCCCTCGTTGGGACAGGGGAAACAGATACGCAGTATTTT
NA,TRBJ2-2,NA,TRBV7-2,CASSLAGALNTGELFF,TGTGCCAGCAGCTTAGCAGGGGCCCTGAACACCGGGGAGCTGTTTTTT
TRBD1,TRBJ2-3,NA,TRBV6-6,CASSADRDRGTDTQYF,TGTGCCAGCAGTGCGGACCGGGACAGGGGCACAGATACGCAGTATTTT
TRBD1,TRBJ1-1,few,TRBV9,CASSVTGEKNTEAFF,TGTGCCAGCAGCGTAACAGGGGAGAAGAACACTGAAGCTTTCTTT
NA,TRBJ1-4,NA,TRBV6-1,CASSEEGINEKLFF,TGTGCCAGCAGTGAAGAGGGGATTAATGAAAAACTGTTTTTT
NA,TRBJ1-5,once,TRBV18,CASSPDSFNQPQHF,TGTGCCAGCTCCCCAGACAGCTTTAATCAGCCCCAGCATTTT
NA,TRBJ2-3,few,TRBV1,CTSSQDPRLAGVLDTQYF,TGCACCAGCAGCCAAGATCCGAGACTAGCGGGGGTATTGGATACGCAGTATTTT
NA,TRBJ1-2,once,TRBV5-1,CASSLVGVGELLNYGYTF,TGCGCCAGCAGCTTGGTTGGTGTTGGAGAGCTCCTCAACTATGGCTACACCTTC
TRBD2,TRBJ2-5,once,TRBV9,CASSGQTSGIAETQYF,TGTGCCAGCAGCGGCCAGACTAGCGGGATCGCAGAGACCCAGTACTTC
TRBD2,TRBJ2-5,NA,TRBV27,CASSPTSGRAGGTQYF,TGTGCCAGCAGTCCAACTAGCGGGAGGGCCGGGGGGACCCAGTACTTC
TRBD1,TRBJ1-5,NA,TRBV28,CASSTPSRGRRQPQHF,TGTGCCAGCAGTACACCGAGCAGGGGGCGGCGTCAGCCCCAGCATTTT
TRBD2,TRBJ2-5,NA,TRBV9,CASSVGTSGLKETQYF,TGTGCCAGCAGCGTTGGGACTAGCGGACTAAAAGAGACCCAGTACTTC
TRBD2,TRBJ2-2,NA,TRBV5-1,CASSPGLATNTGELFF,TGCGCCAGCAGCCCGGGACTAGCGACGAACACCGGGGAGCTGTTTTTT
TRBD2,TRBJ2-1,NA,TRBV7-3,CASSSSGLAGKGEQFF,TGTGCCAGCAGCTCCTCGGGACTAGCGGGAAAGGGTGAGCAGTTCTTC
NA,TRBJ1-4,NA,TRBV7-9,CASRIGQSNEKLFF,TGTGCCAGCAGGATCGGACAGAGTAATGAAAAACTGTTTTTT
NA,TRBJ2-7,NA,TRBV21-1,CASSRAPSSYEQYF,TGTGCCAGCAGCAGGGCCCCAAGCTCCTACGAGCAGTACTTC
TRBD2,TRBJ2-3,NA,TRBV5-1,CASSLVSGPRKGDTQYF,TGCGCCAGCAGCTTGGTTAGCGGGCCGAGAAAGGGGGATACGCAGTATTTT
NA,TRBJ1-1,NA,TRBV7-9,CASSLPQGLGAFF,TGTGCCAGCAGCTTACCCCAGGGCTTAGGGGCTTTCTTT